Below are 2 T cell receptor beta chains sequenced from a single sample in a study of CXCR3-negative and CXCR3-positive naive CD8 T cells. The method, 5' RACE with UMI labels, was used to prepare the TRB cDNA libraries. For each CDR3 protein, TCRdb gives one entry from its re-call of the 5' RACE reads, without DNA. This table holds 100,000 to 150,000 distinct CDR3 sequences. Material for sequencing was naive CXCR3- CD8+ T cells from blood. Subset in this sample: CD45RO-CCR7+CD27+CD95- naive CD8+ T cells lacking CXCR3 (TNR3-). The receptors here all came from a human donor in good health. Some clones in this sample may be carry-over from other donors' samples.

V usage is TRBV20-1 and J usage is TRBJ2-7; TCRdb's assignment of TRBD2 cannot be checked, as there is no DNA. The V gene's germline CDR1 is DFQATT and CDR2 SNEGSKA (reference sequence). The length of the CDR3 is 13 residues. The chain's CDR3 is CSARGRTFYEQYF.

The gene calls are TRBV7-8 and TRBJ1-1; the TCRdb D gene call, TRBD1, has no DNA to confirm it. CDR1 and CDR2 (germline): SGHVS, FQNEAQ. The CDR3 is 14 residues long. CDR3 sequence reads: CASRPTPFDAEAFF.